What follows are 14 T cell receptor beta chains derived from one specimen sequenced in a study of cytomegalovirus exposure and HLA in healthy donors. 60 Vbeta and 13 Jbeta primers were used in PCR. This table comes from immunoSEQ multiplex PCR, and its TCRdb copy is limited to in-frame clones, with some not included. Here the sample spans 150,000 to 200,000 clones, about three quarters being singletons. Sequencing input: PBMCs. These receptors came from a woman aged 55-70 years in good health and CMV-seropositive.

The genes are TRBV5-1 and TRBJ2-7; TRBD1 agrees at 12 bases. The CDR3 is 14 amino acids. V lost 4 bases and J lost 5; bases outside the gene matches: 4. Germline CDR1 SGHRS, CDR2 YFSETQ. The CDR3 loop reads CASSPGTGGDEQYF. In DNA, the CDR3 is TGCGCCAGCAGCCCGGGGACAGGGGGCGACGAGCAGTACTTC.

The chain has TRBV18 and TRBJ1-6, with no clear D. The CDR3 consists of 15 residues. Germline values: CDR1 KGHSH, CDR2 LQKENI. V was shortened by 8 bases and J by 0 bases, with 11 bases between the two germline ends. The CDR3 spells CASPPESSYNSPLHF. The CDR3 DNA is TGTGCCAGCCCGCCCGAGAGCTCCTATAATTCACCCCTCCACTTT.

Regarding this clone: Other DNA variants within this sample encode the same CDR3. V is TRBV2 and J is TRBJ1-5; 8 nucleotides agree with TRBD1. The CDR3 covers 13 residues. V lost 6 bases, J lost 4 bases, and 2 bases stayed unmatched. CDR1 is SNHLY and CDR2 is FYNNEI in the germline V gene. The CDR3 DNA is TGTGCCAGCAGCGGACAGGGTAATCAGCCCCAGCATTTT. It is translated as CASSGQGNQPQHF.

The chain links TRBV7-9 to TRBJ1-2; no clear D. With 2 bases removed from V and 4 bases from J, the gap between germline ends came to 14 bases. CDR1 and CDR2 from the germline V gene are SEHNR and FQNEAQ (reference sequence). The CDR3 length is 15 residues. CDR3 bases: TGTGCCAGCAGCTTAATTTCTCGGGGAACCTATGGCTACACCTTC. This encodes CASSLISRGTYGYTF.

The chain uses TRBV27 and TRBJ2-3; the D gene is possibly TRBD2 (6 bases). This CDR3 has 16 residues. CDR1 is MNHEY, CDR2 SMNVEV, per germline (reference sequence). V gave up 1 base and J gave up 0 bases, with 11 bases separating them. CDR3 sequence reads: CASSLFGDLSTDTQYF. CDR3 sequence (DNA): TGTGCCAGCAGTTTATTTGGGGACTTGAGCACAGATACGCAGTATTTT.

This chain joins TRBV2 and TRBJ2-7, with D tentatively TRBD2 (5 bases). Germline V gene data show CDR1 as SNHLY and CDR2 as FYNNEI. Trimming removed 8 bases from V and 0 bases from J, with 14 bases in between. There are 14 residues in the CDR3. Here the CDR3 DNA reads TGTGCCAGCGTCCGGGAAGGTCTCTCCTACGAGCAGTACTTC. It yields the protein CASVREGLSYEQYF. Complete variable domain (other parts from reference TRBV2 and TRBJ2-7): EPEVTQTPSHQVTQMGQEVILRCVPISNHLYFYWYRQILGQKVEFLVSFYNNEISEKSEIFDDQFSVERPDGSNFTLKIRSTKLEDSAMYFCASVREGLSYEQYFGPGTRLTVT.

A single count supports this clone. The V call is TRBV18, the J call TRBJ1-2, with 7 bases that match TRBD1. V lost 3 bases to trimming and J lost 4 bases; unmatched junction nucleotides: 5. The CDR3 totals 14 residues. From germline, CDR1 is KGHSH and CDR2 LQKENI. The CDR3 protein is CASSPQGVGYGYTF. CDR3 DNA sequence: TGTGCCAGCTCACCTCAGGGGGTGGGCTATGGCTACACCTTC.

The chain recombines TRBV9 with TRBJ2-1; no reliable D call. This CDR3 has 14 amino acids. The germline CDR1 and CDR2 sequences are SGDLS and YYNGEE. The V end lost 0 bases, the J end lost 7 bases, and 11 bases lay between the germline ends. This CDR3 reads CASSVGGPTNEQFF. The CDR3, as DNA: TGTGCCAGCAGCGTAGGTGGGCCTACTAATGAGCAGTTCTTC.

This clone was seen a few times. The V and J genes are TRBV6-6 and TRBJ2-1, with D hard to call. V lost 9 bases and J 0 bases, leaving 9 bases between the germline ends. The CDR3 runs 13 residues. Germline V gene lookup returns CDR1 MNHNY and CDR2 SVGAGI (reference sequence). CDR3 bases: TGTGCCAGTCACTTTAGCTCCTACAATGAGCAGTTCTTC. Translating gives CASHFSSYNEQFF.

The chain uses TRBV10-3 and TRBJ1-1, with D maybe TRBD1 (5 bases). The germline CDR1 and CDR2 sequences are ENHRY and SYGVKD. This CDR3 has 13 amino acids. V lost 6 bases to trimming and J lost 1 base, with 9 bases between them. The CDR3 DNA is TGTGCCATCAGGCCTGGACAGAACACTGAAGCTTTCTTT. Translation: CAIRPGQNTEAFF.

The V and J genes are TRBV27 and TRBJ2-7, with 7 bases lining up with TRBD1. J lost 1 base, V lost 6 bases, and 12 bases had no gene match. Germline assignment: CDR1 MNHEY and CDR2 SMNVEV (reference sequence). This CDR3 has 16 residues. CDR3 protein: CASRPLPDRASYEQYF. CDR3 bases: TGTGCCAGCAGACCTCTTCCCGACAGGGCATCCTACGAGCAGTACTTC.

This clone appeared a few times. The junction departs from germline at one end; a sequencing error may be responsible. The chain recombines TRBV4-2 with TRBJ2-3; the D gene is possibly TRBD2 (5 bases). The length of the CDR3 is 12 residues. Per the germline V gene, CDR1 is LGHNA and CDR2 is YNFKEQ. The CDR3: CASSQERDTQYF. In DNA form, the CDR3 reads TGTGCCAGCAGCCAAGAGAGGGATACCCAGTATTTT.

The chain carries TRBV5-1 and TRBJ1-4; D is unclear. The germline gives CDR1 SGHRS, CDR2 YFSETQ. V dropped 1 base and J dropped 0 bases, with 13 bases sitting between them. The CDR3 is 17 residues long. CDR3 protein: CASSLRTGEATNEKLFF. CDR3 DNA: TGCGCCAGCAGCTTGCGTACGGGTGAAGCAACTAATGAAAAACTGTTTTTT.

The chain has TRBV5-1 and TRBJ2-1, with D perhaps matching TRBD2 (6 bases). V dropped 1 base and J dropped 6 bases, with 17 bases sitting between them. This CDR3 region has 16 residues. The germline V gene has CDR1 SGHRS and CDR2 YFSETQ. CDR3 loop: CASSLSWAGTSNEQFF. In DNA form, the CDR3 reads TGCGCCAGCAGCTTGAGTTGGGCGGGAACTAGCAATGAGCAGTTCTTC. The full variable domain, completed using reference TRBV5-1 and TRBJ2-1, is KAGVTQTPRYLIKTRGQQVTLSCSPISGHRSVSWYQQTPGQGLQFLFEYFSETQRNKGNFPGRFSGRQFSNSRSEMNVSTLELGDSALYLCASSLSWAGTSNEQFFGPGTRLTVL.